These 20 T cell receptor beta chains were all obtained from the same sample, sequenced in a study of shared clonotypes between healthy human individuals. Profiled with immunoSEQ multiplex PCR; TCRdb holds only in-frame clones, not every one. The table lists fewer than 1.4 million clones, about 80% of them singletons. Sample: memory CD4+ T cells from PBMCs. The subset here: CD45RA-negative fraction. These receptors all come from a man between 18 and 29 years old in good health. Some clones in this sample may be carry-over from other donors' samples.

V is TRBV7-9 and J is TRBJ2-7; tentative D call: TRBD2 (6 bases). The CDR3 is 15 amino acids. CDR1 SEHNR and CDR2 FQNEAQ come from the germline V gene (reference sequence). V was clipped by 5 bases and J by 0 bases, with 14 bases between them. The CDR3: CASSLSSASSYEQYF. The CDR3 nucleotides are TGTGCCAGCAGCCTATCTAGCGCCAGCTCCTACGAGCAGTACTTC.

This clone came up a few times. The chain has TRBV11-2 and TRBJ1-2; TRBD1 aligns across 7 bases. With 2 bases clipped from V and 7 bases from J, the junction kept 7 bases outside the gene matches. Per the germline V gene, CDR1 is SGHAT and CDR2 is FQNNGV. The CDR3 contains 14 residues. The CDR3 here is CASSLPRGRGGYTF. DNA of the CDR3: TGTGCCAGCAGCTTACCAAGGGGGCGGGGTGGCTACACCTTC.

CDR3 sequence: CASSRGGREKNIQYF. CDR3 sequence (DNA): TGTGCCAGCTCCCGTGGGGGCCGGGAGAAAAACATTCAGTACTTC. The gene calls are TRBV6-5 and TRBJ2-4, with D possibly called TRBD1 or TRBD2 (6 bases each). V lost 8 bases and J 4 bases, leaving 18 bases between the germline ends. The CDR3 has 15 residues. From germline, CDR1 is MNHEY and CDR2 SVGAGI.

This clone occurred a few times. The chain carries TRBV11-2 and TRBJ2-7; a weak D match, TRBD1 (5 bases). The germline gives CDR1 SGHAT, CDR2 FQNNGV. The CDR3 length is 11 residues. With 2 bases removed from V and 8 bases from J, the gap between germline ends came to 7 bases. The DNA of the CDR3 is TGTGCCAGCAGCTTAAGGGGAAAGCAGTACTTC. As protein: CASSLRGKQYF.

This chain connects TRBV6-5 to TRBJ1-2, with 9 bases matching TRBD1. CDR3 length: 12 amino acids. Germline V lookup: CDR1 MNHEY, CDR2 SVGAGI. V dropped 7 bases and J dropped 6; count of bases not matched to a gene: 3. The CDR3 reads CASIGQGNGYTF. CDR3 coding DNA: TGTGCCAGCATTGGACAGGGGAATGGCTACACCTTC.

The V call is TRBV28, the J call TRBJ2-7; D ambiguous. V lost 7 bases to trimming and J lost 4 bases, with 26 bases between them. CDR1 MDHEN and CDR2 SYDVKM come from the germline V gene. The CDR3 has 17 amino acids. CDR3 amino acids: CASTPPMGKQKAYEQYF. CDR3 DNA sequence: TGTGCCAGCACCCCGCCTATGGGAAAACAGAAGGCATACGAGCAGTACTTC.

The rearrangement links TRBV19 to TRBJ1-3; tentative D call: TRBD1 (5 bases). The CDR3 is made up of 15 amino acids. The germline V and J ends were trimmed by 11 bases and 4 bases, with 21 bases remaining between them. Germline values: CDR1 LNHDA, CDR2 SQIVND (reference sequence). CDR3: CAASAGNRRGNTIYF. CDR3 coding DNA: TGTGCCGCCTCCGCAGGGAACAGGCGGGGAAACACCATATATTTT.

The chain is built from TRBV6-4 and TRBJ2-1, with 8 nucleotides matching TRBD2. Looked up from germline, CDR1 is MRHNA and CDR2 is SNTAGT. The CDR3 contains 14 residues. The J segment lost 9 bases and the V segment lost 9 bases, leaving 13 bases of the junction unmatched. CDR3 DNA: TGTGCCAGTTCACCGGGACTAGAGAGGAGTGAGCAGTTCTTC. It encodes CASSPGLERSEQFF.

This clone appeared a single time. CDR3 protein: CASSPSGSRTEAFF. CDR3 in DNA: TGCGCCAGCAGCCCCTCCGGGTCGAGGACTGAAGCTTTCTTT. The V gene is TRBV5-1, the J gene TRBJ1-1; D is undetermined. The V gene lost 4 bases and the J gene lost 5 bases, with 15 bases spanning the gap. The germline V gene encodes CDR1 SGHRS and CDR2 YFSETQ. The CDR3 has 14 amino acids.

J is TRBJ2-3 and V is TRBV5-1; D is perhaps TRBD2 (5 bases). This CDR3 is 17 amino acids long. Germline CDR1 and CDR2: SGHRS and YFSETQ. Trimming took off 5 bases at V and 0 bases at J, with 19 bases between the two ends. The CDR3 DNA reads as TGCGCCAGCAGATCCGGGATTGGCGTTACTAGCACAGATACGCAGTATTTT. Translation gives CASRSGIGVTSTDTQYF.

The chain has TRBV11-1 and TRBJ1-4; D is possibly TRBD1 (5 bases). Trimming pared 5 bases from V and 3 bases from J, leaving 13 bases between. Per the germline V gene, CDR1 is SGHAT and CDR2 is FQDESV (reference sequence). The CDR3 runs 15 residues. CDR3 bases: TGTGCCAGCAGCCCGGGACCTCAAGCTAATGAAAAACTGTTTTTT. Protein sequence: CASSPGPQANEKLFF.

This clone has just one count. The rearrangement joins TRBV2 to TRBJ1-5; D gene uncertain. V was pared by 6 bases and J by 2 bases, with 11 bases between. CDR1 is SNHLY, CDR2 FYNNEI, per germline. The CDR3 is 14 residues long. CDR3 in amino acids: CASRGSSGNQPQHF. The CDR3 coding sequence is TGTGCCAGCAGGGGAAGCTCGGGCAATCAGCCCCAGCATTTT.

The chain combines TRBV28 with TRBJ1-6; D remains ambiguous. CDR3 size: 16 residues. Germline lookup yields CDR1 MDHEN and CDR2 SYDVKM. Trimming shortened V by 5 bases and J by 14 bases, and 25 bases separated the two germline ends. This CDR3 is CASSLPPGSLIQTLHF. In nucleotides, the CDR3 is TGTGCCAGCAGTCTACCACCGGGCTCACTCATTCAAACCCTCCACTTT.

The chain uses TRBV5-1 and TRBJ2-4, with TRBD1 matching over 7 bases. Germline V gene data show CDR1 as SGHRS and CDR2 as YFSETQ. J lost 6 bases, V lost 4 bases, and 10 bases had no gene match. There are 15 residues in the CDR3. The CDR3 sequence is CASSIDRDGLNIQYF. The CDR3 region has the DNA TGCGCCAGCAGCATTGACAGGGACGGGCTAAACATTCAGTACTTC.

Note on this clone: Just one base apart from a much larger clone, this may be a read error. The chain is built from TRBV10-3 and TRBJ2-2, with D unclear. The V end lost 6 bases, the J end lost 4 bases, and 3 bases lay between the germline ends. Germline V gene lookup returns CDR1 ENHRY and CDR2 SYGVKD. The length of the CDR3 is 11 residues. CDR3 bases: TGTGCCATCAGGGGCACCGGGGAGCTGTTTTTT. It codes for CAIRGTGELFF.

The CDR3 DNA sequence: TGTGCCAGCGGACTCATTCTCTACGAGCAGTACTTC. It yields the protein CASGLILYEQYF. This chain links TRBV2 with TRBJ2-7; tentatively, D is TRBD2 (5 bases). Germline V lookup: CDR1 SNHLY, CDR2 FYNNEI. Trimming stripped 8 bases from V and 3 bases from J, with 11 bases between. The length of the CDR3 is 12 residues. The whole variable domain, remainder taken from reference TRBV2 and TRBJ2-7, is EPEVTQTPSHQVTQMGQEVILRCVPISNHLYFYWYRQILGQKVEFLVSFYNNEISEKSEIFDDQFSVERPDGSNFTLKIRSTKLEDSAMYFCASGLILYEQYFGPGTRLTVT.

The V gene is TRBV28, the J gene TRBJ2-3; D gene uncertain. The germline V gene has CDR1 MDHEN and CDR2 SYDVKM. Trimming took 10 bases from V and 4 from J, leaving 15 bases between them. The CDR3 consists of 13 residues. Written as DNA, the CDR3 is TGTGCCAACACGGCCCCAGGCTCAGATACGCAGTATTTT. It translates to CANTAPGSDTQYF.

This clone was observed a few times. V gene TRBV28 combines with J gene TRBJ2-5, with TRBD2 matching 12 bases. The V gene's germline CDR1 is MDHEN and CDR2 SYDVKM. V lost 6 bases, J lost 5 bases, and 4 bases stayed unmatched. This CDR3 comprises 14 residues. CDR3 sequence: CASSLAGGSETQYF. The CDR3 DNA reads TGTGCCAGCAGCCTAGCGGGAGGGAGTGAGACCCAGTACTTC.

This sequence joins TRBV11-2 and TRBJ2-1; 11 bases match TRBD2. The CDR3 contains 16 residues. The J segment lost 4 bases and the V segment lost 4 bases, leaving 6 bases of the junction unmatched. CDR1 is SGHAT and CDR2 is FQNNGV in the germline V gene. The CDR3 DNA reads TGTGCCAGCAGCTCCTTGACTAGCGGGGTATACAATGAGCAGTTCTTC. It is translated as CASSSLTSGVYNEQFF.

There are a few counts of this clone. V and J are TRBV20-1 and TRBJ1-2; no clear D. Trimming shortened V by 1 base and J by 8 bases, and 8 bases separated the two germline ends. CDR3 length: 11 residues. CDR1 is DFQATT, CDR2 SNEGSKA, per germline (reference sequence). The CDR3 region is CSARVWGGYTF. The CDR3 DNA sequence: TGCAGTGCTAGAGTTTGGGGAGGCTACACCTTC.